This TCR beta chain was obtained from a study of MAIT cells during Salmonella Paratyphi A infection (dated by TCRdb to about 2017). Describing the broader study: A single dose of 1-5x10^3 CFU of S. Paratyphi A strain NVGH308 was ingested by adult volunteers aged 18 to 60. Diagnosed volunteers received ciprofloxacin 500 mg twice daily for 14 days starting at diagnosis. Study-wide conclusions, independent of this receptor: Space occupied by over-represented MAIT clonotypes fell significantly from baseline to mid-infection (roughly 0.17 to 0.10), with no significant post-infection difference. Although the availability of volunteer samples limited sample sizes, the sizes were judged adequate for detecting differences between groups. More expansion or contraction among the top five MAIT clonotypes was shown in diagnosed volunteers than in healthy controls (around 0.5 versus 0.13), suggesting infection-driven repertoire reshaping. MAIT TRBV usage was found to be oligoclonal, with TRBV20 and TRBV6 favoured, and appeared to be unchanged by infection.

The V end loses 6 bases and the J end loses 3 bases, and a stretch of 15 bases separates them. CDR1 and CDR2, per the germline V gene (reference sequence), are MNHNY and SVGAGI. The CDR3 goes from the cysteine to the phenylalanine over 15 residues. The CDR3 DNA has 45 bases and is translated from base 1. Reading the label with the study, this specimen's time point is: after infection, following antibiotic treatment. MAIT cells, defined as Valpha7.2+ CD161+ T cells, were identified and sorted by flow cytometry. Circulating MAIT cell TCRbeta repertoires were profiled longitudinally in a handful of volunteers who developed enteric fever after controlled oral challenge with live Salmonella Paratyphi A. Every diagnosed volunteer provided MAIT cell samples at pre-infection, mid-infection and post-infection timepoints. Enteric fever was diagnosed as Paratyphi A bacteremia and/or persistent fever above 38 °C lasting more than 12 hours. Challenged volunteers were diagnosed with infection between day 4 and day 7 after challenge. For RNA extraction, between 5,000 and 10,000 MAIT cells from each sample were sorted straight into RNAqueous-Micro lysis buffer. Lymphoprep gradient centrifugation was used to isolate peripheral blood mononuclear cells from blood samples and leukocyte cones. Sorting was done on either a BD FACSAria Fusion or a BD FACSAria III sorter.

The method behind the library was 5' RACE. Two rounds of PCR with Phusion High-Fidelity polymerase amplified TCRbeta, with sample-specific barcodes added in the primers. Template-switch cDNA synthesis with SMARTScribe reverse transcriptase and a TRBC-specific primer was used to generate TCRbeta libraries. After barcoding, samples were pooled and then prepared using the NEBNext Ultra DNA Library Prep Kit for Illumina. The libraries were sequenced on an Illumina MiSeq using the MiSeq reagent kit v2, 300 cycles. As for how the authors treated the data: Reads were demultiplexed by barcode with Jemultiplexer and aligned with MiTCR using default parameters. VDJtools removed non-functional sequences, and clonotypes were defined by amino acid sequence, with clonotype frequencies based on assigned sequence reads. The clonal space homeostasis analysis grouped clonotypes by frequency into over-represented (0.05-1), large, medium and small bins. TCRdb reprocessing: public reads trimmed at Q25 with fastp, clones called with MiXCR, in-frame beta chains kept. Records with the same CDR3 protein are collapsed into one entry carrying the most frequent genes and DNA. These V and J calls rely on TCRdb rather than the paper's analysis. This sample has over 1,400 distinct CDR3 sequences in its table, and around two thirds of those were observed once. Around 50% of the sample is held by the ten biggest clonotypes.

Worth noting for this clonotype: Its recognized antigen is unknown. Qualities for individual bases were not recorded, and no much larger clone is one base off.

The sequence joins TRBV6-6 to TRBJ2-1, and the D gene may be TRBD2, 6 bases matching. The sample here was MAIT cells from blood, taken at the last sampling point of the challenge study. This clonotype was obtained from a person aged 18-70 years who was deliberately infected with Salmonella Paratyphi A in a paratyphoid fever challenge study. The CDR3: CASRQNRDFYNEQFF. The DNA is as follows: TGTGCCAGCAGACAGAACCGGGACTTCTACAATGAGCAGTTCTTC.